Each of the 24 T cell receptor beta chains below was sequenced from the same sample in a study of T cells after yellow fever vaccination. A single record per CDR3 protein comes from TCRdb applying MiXCR to the 5' RACE reads. Of roughly 150,000 distinct CDR3 sequences listed, 7.7% are singletons. The sequenced sample was CD4+ T cells sorted from PBMCs, obtained 5 days after the yellow fever booster vaccination. Source of these receptors: a man aged 25-45 years who received the YFV17D yellow fever vaccine.

Ten or more counts support this clonotype. The rearrangement uses TRBV19 and TRBJ2-7, with 7 bases that match TRBD2. After removal of 5 bases from V and 5 bases from J, the junction contained 6 bases not matched to a gene. CDR3 length equals 13 residues. Germline V CDR1 and CDR2: LNHDA, SQIVND (reference sequence). CDR3 loop: CASSPTGGNEQYF. Written as DNA, the CDR3 is TGTGCCAGTAGTCCAACGGGAGGAAACGAGCAGTACTTC.

The DNA for the CDR3 is TGTGCCAGCAGCGTAGACCAAGGGGAGGAGACCCAGTACTTC. Translation gives CASSVDQGEETQYF. V gene TRBV9 combines with J gene TRBJ2-5; either TRBD1 or TRBD2 may supply D (5 bases each). Trimming shortened V by 0 bases and J by 5 bases, and 11 bases separated the two germline ends. CDR1 is SGDLS, CDR2 YYNGEE, per germline. The CDR3 length is 14 residues.

There are many counts of this clonotype. The V call is TRBV7-2, the J call TRBJ2-2; D is unresolved. The CDR3 contains 12 residues. V shed 6 bases and J shed 7 bases, with 9 bases lying between them. Germline V lookup: CDR1 SGHTA, CDR2 FQGNSA. The CDR3 nucleotides are TGTGCCAGCAGGCCTCCTATCGGGGAGCTGTTTTTT. Residues: CASRPPIGELFF.

This clonotype showed up many times. The genes are TRBV5-1 and TRBJ2-5; a possible D gene is TRBD2 (6 bases). Trimming shortened V by 3 bases and J by 5 bases, and 11 bases separated the two germline ends. CDR1 is SGHRS, CDR2 YFSETQ, per germline. CDR3 length equals 13 residues. In DNA form, the CDR3 reads TGCGCCAGCAGCTCACCGGGAGAGGAGACCCAGTACTTC. The encoded protein is CASSSPGEETQYF. Full variable domain (remainder filled in from reference TRBV5-1 and TRBJ2-5): KAGVTQTPRYLIKTRGQQVTLSCSPISGHRSVSWYQQTPGQGLQFLFEYFSETQRNKGNFPGRFSGRQFSNSRSEMNVSTLELGDSALYLCASSSPGEETQYFGPGTRLLVL.

This clonotype was counted at least ten times. The V call is TRBV5-1, the J call TRBJ2-7; TRBD2 agrees at 7 bases. The V segment lost 4 bases and the J segment 5 bases; nucleotides outside the gene matches: 12. Germline values: CDR1 SGHRS, CDR2 YFSETQ. This CDR3 has 15 residues. CDR3 bases: TGCGCCAGCAGCCGTTCGGGAGGAGAGCCCCACGAGCAGTACTTC. Protein sequence: CASSRSGGEPHEQYF.

This clonotype was seen repeatedly, ten times or more. The gene calls are TRBV29-1 and TRBJ2-2; D unresolved. Germline lookup yields CDR1 SQVTM and CDR2 ANQGSEA. V dropped 5 bases and J dropped 6 bases, with 13 bases sitting between them. The CDR3 runs to 13 residues. The chain's CDR3 is CSVTGSSPGELFF. The CDR3 DNA is TGCAGCGTTACTGGTAGTAGCCCCGGGGAGCTGTTTTTT.

This clonotype was seen repeatedly, ten times or more. The genes are TRBV29-1 and TRBJ2-7, with 12 bases that match TRBD2. Germline values: CDR1 SQVTM, CDR2 ANQGSEA. V trimming: 4 bases; J trimming: 6 bases; junction bases outside the gene matches: 4. The CDR3 is 13 amino acids. As DNA, the CDR3 is TGCAGCGTTGGACTAGCGGGAGAACGCGAGCAGTACTTC. Its protein is CSVGLAGEREQYF.

This clonotype was seen repeatedly, ten times or more. The rearrangement links TRBV12-3 or TRBV12-4 to TRBJ1-5; 10 nucleotides agree with TRBD1. The J segment lost 4 bases and the V segment lost 6 bases, leaving 6 bases of the junction unmatched. The CDR3 consists of 15 residues. The CDR3 sequence is CASSRGQGTNQPQHF. In DNA form, the CDR3 reads TGTGCCAGCAGCCGGGGACAGGGGACTAATCAGCCCCAGCATTTT.

This clonotype was recorded at least ten times. The chain recombines TRBV5-1 with TRBJ2-3; D may be TRBD2 (6 bases). This CDR3 has 15 amino acids. Deletions cut 2 bases from V and 4 bases from J, with 14 bases between. CDR1 is SGHRS and CDR2 is YFSETQ in the germline V gene. The CDR3 nucleotides read TGCGCCAGCAGCTTCCGACTAGAAGGATCAGATACGCAGTATTTT. Protein: CASSFRLEGSDTQYF.

In this sample, this clonotype turned up many times. This chain links TRBV3-1 with TRBJ2-1; 11 bases line up with TRBD2. V was pared by 6 bases and J by 3 bases, with 7 bases of the junction left unmatched. The CDR3 runs 16 residues. Germline CDR1 and CDR2: LGHDT and YNNKEL (reference sequence). The CDR3 loop is CASRETGTSGYNEQFF. The CDR3 DNA reads as TGTGCCAGCAGAGAGACCGGGACTAGCGGCTACAATGAGCAGTTCTTC.

This clonotype was detected ten times or more. The rearrangement joins TRBV12-3 or TRBV12-4 to TRBJ1-2; possibly TRBD1 for D (6 bases). The V end was cut by 5 bases, the J end by 5 bases, with 12 bases between. The CDR3 is 13 residues long. CDR3 DNA sequence: TGTGCCAGCAGTCACGGACAGAAGTATGGCTACACCTTC. Encoded protein: CASSHGQKYGYTF.

This clonotype was detected many times. J is TRBJ2-7 and V is TRBV29-1; 7 bases agree with TRBD2. The V segment lost 6 bases and the J segment 6 bases; nucleotides outside the gene matches: 8. The CDR3 covers 12 residues. Germline values: CDR1 SQVTM, CDR2 ANQGSEA. CDR3 in amino acids: CSVTTSPLEQYF. Here the CDR3 DNA reads TGCAGCGTCACGACTAGCCCTCTCGAGCAGTACTTC.

This clonotype was seen a handful of times. The CDR3 loop reads CASSLTGRSNEQYF. The CDR3 nucleotides are TGTGCCAGCAGCTTGACGGGCAGATCCAACGAGCAGTACTTC. The chain is built from TRBV5-4 and TRBJ2-7; no clear D. Per the germline V gene, CDR1 is SGHNT and CDR2 is YYREEE (reference sequence). The V end was cut by 1 base, the J end by 5 bases, with 13 bases between. The CDR3 is made up of 14 amino acids.

This clonotype has at least ten counts. The V call is TRBV7-2, the J call TRBJ2-3; D is unresolved. CDR3 size: 15 residues. Between the trimmed V and J ends, which lost 5 bases and 0 bases, there was a span of 12 bases. CDR1 is SGHTA, CDR2 FQGNSA, per germline. CDR3 nucleotide sequence: TGTGCCAGCAGCCGAACGAGGCCTAGCACAGATACGCAGTATTTT. This sequence encodes CASSRTRPSTDTQYF. The variable domain in full, with the rest retrieved from reference TRBV7-2 and TRBJ2-3, is GAGVSQSPSNKVTEKGKDVELRCDPISGHTALYWYRQSLGQGLEFLIYFQGNSAPDKSGLPSDRFSAERTGGSVSTLTIQRTQQEDSAVYLCASSRTRPSTDTQYFGPGTRLTVL.

This clonotype showed up many times. V gene TRBV20-1 combines with J gene TRBJ2-5, with TRBD2 identical over 8 bases. CDR3 length: 15 amino acids. Per the germline V gene, CDR1 is DFQATT and CDR2 is SNEGSKA (reference sequence). The DNA of the CDR3 is TGCAGCGCAACCCCGGGTCGGGAGGGTCAAGAGACCCAGTACTTC. Translated, it gives CSATPGREGQETQYF.

A word on this clonotype: This may come from a read error, since a much larger clone is one base off. The chain couples TRBV14 to TRBJ2-7; no reliable D call. Trimming removed 2 bases from V and 7 bases from J, with 15 bases in between. CDR1 and CDR2 from the germline V gene are SGHDN and FVKESK. This CDR3 has 14 amino acids. The CDR3 sequence: CASSQKTLAGEQYF. CDR3 sequence (DNA): TGTGCCAGCAGCCAAAAAACCTTAGCTGGAGAGCAGTACTTC.

This clonotype has a count of ten or more. J is TRBJ2-1 and V is TRBV20-1; D may be TRBD2 (7 bases). With 6 bases removed from V and 7 bases from J, the gap between germline ends came to 16 bases. CDR3 length: 13 residues. Germline V gene lookup returns CDR1 DFQATT and CDR2 SNEGSKA (reference sequence). CDR3 bases: TGCAGTGCACTGCGCGGGGGCGAGAATGAGCAGTTCTTC. Protein: CSALRGGENEQFF.

This clonotype was counted many times. The chain joins TRBV7-2 to TRBJ2-1; 8 nucleotides align to TRBD2. The CDR3 extends over 15 amino acids. Germline CDR1 is SGHTA and CDR2 is FQGNSA. V lost 6 bases to trimming and J lost 7 bases; unmatched junction nucleotides: 11. The CDR3 coding sequence is TGTGCCAGCAGGGGTGCGAGCGGGAGTGGGAATGAGCAGTTCTTC. Translation: CASRGASGSGNEQFF.

This clonotype was observed at least ten times. The V gene is TRBV4-2, the J gene TRBJ2-3, with TRBD2 identical over 7 bases. This CDR3 region has 17 residues. Germline loops: CDR1 LGHNA, CDR2 YNFKEQ. V shed 0 bases and J 0 bases; nucleotides not matched to a gene: 6. This CDR3 is CASSQERLAVSTDTQYF. The CDR3 DNA is TGTGCCAGCAGCCAAGAGCGTCTAGCGGTCAGCACAGATACGCAGTATTTT.

As to this clonotype: A much larger clone differs from this one at a single base, so this may be a read error. This chain uses TRBV9 with TRBJ2-2; TRBD2 aligns across 9 bases. Per germline, CDR1 SGDLS and CDR2 YYNGEE. The CDR3 covers 16 residues. The CDR3 reads CASSVVAGGNTVELFF. The CDR3 nucleotides read TGTGCCAGCAGCGTAGTTGCGGGAGGGAACACCGTGGAGCTGTTTTTT.

At least ten counts were recorded for this clonotype. The chain joins TRBV7-2 to TRBJ2-2, with 7 bases that match TRBD2. CDR3 size: 16 residues. Germline V gene sequence: CDR1 SGHTA, CDR2 FQGNSA. V lost 1 base and J lost 3; bases outside the gene matches: 5. The CDR3 protein is CASSLVRLADTGELFF. CDR3 nucleotides: TGTGCCAGCAGCTTAGTGCGGCTAGCGGACACCGGGGAGCTGTTTTTT.

At least ten counts were recorded for this clonotype. The chain recombines TRBV21-1 with TRBJ2-7. TRBV21-1 is labeled a pseudogene. CDR3 size: 12 residues. CDR3 region: CASSIRRDEQYF. In DNA, the CDR3 is TGTGCCAGCAGCATACGACGGGACGAGCAGTACTTC.

This clonotype showed up many times. This chain joins TRBV18 and TRBJ2-3; perhaps TRBD1 as D (5 bases). V was shortened by 4 bases and J by 3 bases, with 14 bases between the two germline ends. The CDR3 is 15 residues long. Germline V gene data show CDR1 as KGHSH and CDR2 as LQKENI. The CDR3 DNA sequence: TGTGCCAGCTCACTACAGGAGTATTTAACAGATACGCAGTATTTT. Amino acid sequence: CASSLQEYLTDTQYF.

This clonotype has at least ten counts. J is TRBJ1-2 and V is TRBV12-3 or TRBV12-4; the D is unclear. The CDR3 has 13 amino acids. Trimming removed 10 bases from V and 5 bases from J, with 17 bases in between. DNA of the CDR3: TGTGCCACGGGCGGTTTCCTGGATTATGGCTACACCTTC. This encodes CATGGFLDYGYTF.